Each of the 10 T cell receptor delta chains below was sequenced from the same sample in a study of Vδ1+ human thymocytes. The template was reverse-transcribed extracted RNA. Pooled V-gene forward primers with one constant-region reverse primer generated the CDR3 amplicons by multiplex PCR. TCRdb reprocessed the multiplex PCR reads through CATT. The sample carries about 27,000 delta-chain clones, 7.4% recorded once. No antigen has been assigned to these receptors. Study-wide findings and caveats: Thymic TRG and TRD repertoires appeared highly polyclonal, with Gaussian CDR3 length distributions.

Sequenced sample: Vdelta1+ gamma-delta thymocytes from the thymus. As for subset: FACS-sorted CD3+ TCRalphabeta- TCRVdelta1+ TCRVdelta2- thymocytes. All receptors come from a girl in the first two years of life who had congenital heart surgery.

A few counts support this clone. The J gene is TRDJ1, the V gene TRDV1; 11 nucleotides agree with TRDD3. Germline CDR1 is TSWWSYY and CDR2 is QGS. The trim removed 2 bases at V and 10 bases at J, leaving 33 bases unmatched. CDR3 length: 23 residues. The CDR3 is CALGESIPPSLNLWGIPLRSLIF. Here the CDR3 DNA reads TGTGCTCTTGGGGAATCTATACCGCCTTCCCTTAACCTCTGGGGGATACCCCTCCGATCACTCATCTTT.

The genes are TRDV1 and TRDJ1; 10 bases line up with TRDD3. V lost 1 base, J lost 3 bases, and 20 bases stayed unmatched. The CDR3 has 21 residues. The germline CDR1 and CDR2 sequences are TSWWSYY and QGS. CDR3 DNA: TGTGCTCTTGGGGAACGAGTCTCCTCCGACTGGGGGATGGGGATTGCCGATAAACTCATCTTT. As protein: CALGERVSSDWGMGIADKLIF.

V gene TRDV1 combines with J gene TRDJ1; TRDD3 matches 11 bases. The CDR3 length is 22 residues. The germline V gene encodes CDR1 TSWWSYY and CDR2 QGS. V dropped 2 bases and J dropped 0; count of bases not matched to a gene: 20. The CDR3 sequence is CALGELSSSPVLGDRYTDKLIF. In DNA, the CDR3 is TGTGCTCTTGGGGAATTATCGTCCTCCCCCGTACTGGGGGATAGGTACACCGATAAACTCATCTTT.

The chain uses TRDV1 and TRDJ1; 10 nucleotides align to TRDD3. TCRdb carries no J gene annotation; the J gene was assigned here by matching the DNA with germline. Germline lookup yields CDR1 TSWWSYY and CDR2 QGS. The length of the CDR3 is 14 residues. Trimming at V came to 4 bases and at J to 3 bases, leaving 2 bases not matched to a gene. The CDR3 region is CALGAGGYADKLIF. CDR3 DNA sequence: TGTGCTCTTGGGGCCGGGGGATACGCCGATAAACTCATCTTT.

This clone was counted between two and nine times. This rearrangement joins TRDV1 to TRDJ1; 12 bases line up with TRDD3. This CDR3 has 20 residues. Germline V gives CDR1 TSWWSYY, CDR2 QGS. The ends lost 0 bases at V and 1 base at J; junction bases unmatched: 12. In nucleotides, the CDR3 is TGTGCTCTTGGGGAACTTCAGATACCTGGGGGATACGGGGGCACCGATAAACTCATCTTT. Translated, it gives CALGELQIPGGYGGTDKLIF.

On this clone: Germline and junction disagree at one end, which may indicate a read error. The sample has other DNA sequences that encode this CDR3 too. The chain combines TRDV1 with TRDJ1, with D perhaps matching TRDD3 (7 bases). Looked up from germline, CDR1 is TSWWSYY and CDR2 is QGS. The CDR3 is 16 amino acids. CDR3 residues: CALAILLGTRTDKLIF. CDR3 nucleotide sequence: TGCGCTCTTGCGATCCTACTGGGGACCAGAACCGATAAACTCATCTTT.

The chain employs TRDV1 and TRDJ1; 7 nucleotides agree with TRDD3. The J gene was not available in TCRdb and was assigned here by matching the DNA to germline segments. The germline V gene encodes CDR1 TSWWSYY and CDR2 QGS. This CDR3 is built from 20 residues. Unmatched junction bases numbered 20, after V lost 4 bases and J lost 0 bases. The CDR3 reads CALGVRPSSIWGLYTDKLIF. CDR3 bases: TGTGCTCTTGGGGTAAGGCCTTCTTCAATCTGGGGGTTGTACACCGATAAACTCATCTTT.

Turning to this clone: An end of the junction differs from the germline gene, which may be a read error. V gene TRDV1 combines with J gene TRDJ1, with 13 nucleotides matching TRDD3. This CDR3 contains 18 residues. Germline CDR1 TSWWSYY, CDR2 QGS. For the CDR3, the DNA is TGCGCTCTTGGGGAACTCCCAACTGGGGGATACGAGGGCGATAAACTCATCTTT. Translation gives CALGELPTGGYEGDKLIF.

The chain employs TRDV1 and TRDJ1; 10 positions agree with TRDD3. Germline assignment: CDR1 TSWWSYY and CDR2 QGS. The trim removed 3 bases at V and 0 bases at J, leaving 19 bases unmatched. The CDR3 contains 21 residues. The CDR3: CALGENFESGGYFHYTDKLIF. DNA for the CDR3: TGTGCTCTTGGGGAGAACTTCGAAAGTGGGGGATACTTCCATTACACCGATAAACTCATCTTT.

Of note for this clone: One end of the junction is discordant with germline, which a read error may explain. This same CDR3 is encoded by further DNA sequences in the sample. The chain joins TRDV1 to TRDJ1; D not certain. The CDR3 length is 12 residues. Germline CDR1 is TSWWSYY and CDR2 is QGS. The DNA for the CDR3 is TGTGCTCTTGGGGAAACAGGTGATAAACTCATCTTC. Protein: CALGETGDKLIF.